The 6 T cell receptor beta chains below all came from one sample that was sequenced in a study of T cells in Graves' hyperthyroidism and ophthalmopathy. Authors of the study amplified TCR beta CDR3 regions from RNA transcripts. The TCR CDR3 first-round RT-PCR relied on the HTBI primer set. TCRdb redid the calling of the multiplex PCR reads with MiXCR, one entry per CDR3 protein. The sample carries around 340,000 distinct CDR3 sequences, 15% to 20% recorded once. The sequenced sample was blood. These receptors originate from a woman aged 50 to 60 with Graves' hyperthyroidism.

This clonotype was observed a handful of times. The rearrangement links TRBV7-8 to TRBJ1-5; the D is unclear. The V gene's germline CDR1 is SGHVS and CDR2 FQNEAQ. V was cut by 7 bases and J by 1 base, with 17 bases left in between. The CDR3 has 16 residues. The DNA for the CDR3 is TGTGCCAGCACTCCTACCAGGTGGAAGAGCAATCAGCCCCAGCATTTT. This translates into CASTPTRWKSNQPQHF.

Ten or more counts support this clonotype. The chain is built from TRBV20-1 and TRBJ2-3; unclear D gene. CDR3 length: 14 amino acids. V shed 3 bases and J shed 0 bases, with 10 bases lying between them. Germline CDR1 DFQATT, CDR2 SNEGSKA (reference sequence). CDR3 amino acids: CSASGGDSTDTQYF. The CDR3 region has the DNA TGCAGTGCTAGTGGCGGAGATAGCACAGATACGCAGTATTTT.

The sample holds many counts of this clonotype. The V call is TRBV11-2, the J call TRBJ2-1; tentatively, D is TRBD1 (5 bases). In germline, CDR1 is SGHAT, CDR2 FQNNGV. The ends were cut back, 6 bases at V and 8 bases at J, with 11 bases in the middle. The CDR3 has 12 amino acids. CDR3: CASSSQGHEQFF. CDR3 nucleotide sequence: TGTGCCAGCAGTTCTCAGGGCCATGAGCAGTTCTTC.

V is TRBV6-2 or TRBV6-3 and J is TRBJ1-3, with D unclear. Germline CDR1 MNHEY, CDR2 SVGEGT. Trimming stripped 7 bases from V and 5 bases from J, with 15 bases between. The CDR3 consists of 14 residues. CDR3: CASNPGSKRNTIYF. The CDR3 DNA sequence: TGTGCCAGCAATCCGGGATCCAAAAGAAACACCATATATTTT.

Many counts were recorded for this clonotype. The CDR3 DNA reads as TGTGCCAGCAGTCCCTGGACAGGGGGCATCAGGAAACTGTTTTTT. It specifies CASSPWTGGIRKLFF. The chain links TRBV28 to TRBJ1-4; 11 positions agree with TRBD1. This CDR3 has 15 amino acids. V shed 5 bases and J 11 bases; nucleotides not matched to a gene: 10. Per germline, CDR1 MDHEN and CDR2 SYDVKM.

The table lists this clonotype with many counts. The rearrangement joins TRBV11-2 to TRBJ2-7, with D perhaps matching TRBD2 (6 bases). Per germline, CDR1 SGHAT and CDR2 FQNNGV. V dropped 3 bases and J dropped 5 bases, with 14 bases sitting between them. This CDR3 has 14 residues. The CDR3 DNA is TGTGCCAGCAGCTTTGCGGGGCCTGACCACGAGCAGTACTTC. Its translation is CASSFAGPDHEQYF.